This TCR beta chain was identified in a study of T cell responses to AZD1222 COVID-19 vaccine (dated by TCRdb to about 2021). About the investigation overall: A total of just over 230 trial participants underwent TCR sequencing, of whom under 220 had received two doses of AZD1222 and 26 had received two doses of the MenACWY control vaccine. Trial participants were enrolled by age into subgroups of 18-55, 56-69 and 70-plus years, and 148, 28 and 57 TCR-sequenced participants, respectively, were included in these subgroups. Broad study findings and their caveats: The 56-69-year group was small, and its depth increase did not reach significance, likely because of low power. Reportedly, close to half of the unique spike-specific TCRs recognized epitopes lying outside the regions that are mutated in the B.1.351 and B.1.1.7 variants. Spike-specific TCR breadth and depth rose significantly after two AZD1222 doses compared with day 0 and with MenACWY recipients. Participants were mostly white British, with more females than males. The authors suggested clonal diversity may have been underestimated. Conclusions about previously exposed vaccinees are limited, since just five or six AZD1222 recipients were seropositive for SARS-CoV-2 at baseline. Because no day 14 peak-response samples were available, the repertoires could be characterized only after the peak T cell response. The vaccine-associated CD4 TCRs covered the entire spike protein, and the dominant responses fell in regions 160-218 and 743-854.

The CDR3 regions of human TCRbeta chains were analyzed by immunosequencing. As for the original processing: TCRs in the repertoires were matched against a reference library of SARS-CoV-2-specific TCRs that had been generated with the MIRA antigen-specificity platform. Breadth was defined as the fraction of unique TCRs that were SARS-CoV-2-associated, and depth was defined as the fraction of total T cells that were SARS-CoV-2-associated. Each spike-specific TCR was assigned to its reactive spike region and to a CD4 or CD8 class using the MIRA data. Log10-transformed breadth and depth values were compared by one-way ANOVA with Sidak's multiple comparisons tests. TCRdb provides this immuneACCESS table in a form limited to in-frame rearrangements. Some clones are lacking; in checked studies, under half of them reflect an unresolved V gene, and why the rest are absent is not known. V, J and clone size are taken as reported in that table, and D and trimming were inferred from the DNA itself. The sample has over 120,000 clones on record, just over 85% of them singletons. The top ten hold about 5% of the sample.

Taken with the paper, the label for time point translates to: about 28 days (+/-7) after the second vaccine dose. AZD1222 recipients whose second dose came at about 4 weeks and those whose second dose came at about 12 weeks were combined into one group, since spike-specific TCR depth and breadth did not differ between the two schedules. Vaccinee samples were obtained from the UK trials COV001 and COV002, which included a single-blind randomized controlled phase 2/3 trial of AZD1222 (ChAdOx1 nCoV-19) in healthy adults. For TCRbeta chain sequencing, PBMC samples were collected from trial participants at day 0 and at day 28 after the second dose. As regards this clone: The specificity of this receptor is unknown. Base qualities are not provided; no much larger clone lies one nucleotide away.

V is clipped by 5 bases and J by 2 bases, and the sequence between their germline boundaries is 9 bases long. Reading from cysteine to phenylalanine, the CDR3 counts 13 amino acids. The entry retains the CDR3 DNA only, 39 bases that are in frame from base 1. From the germline V gene, CDR1 is MDHEN and CDR2 is SYDVKM. The clonotype was recovered from an adult who received the AZD1222 COVID-19 vaccine. Sequences were derived from peripheral blood, sampled 28 days after the second AZD1222 dose. This chain joins TRBV28 to TRBJ1-2, with no D gene named confidently. The encoded CDR3 is CASSRTENYGYTF. DNA sequence: TGTGCCAGCAGTCGGACTGAGAACTATGGCTACACCTTC.